This is a list of T cell receptor beta chains from one sample in a study of patients and donors after allogeneic stem cell transplantation. TCRdb re-derived calls from the RT-PCR reads in MiXCR, one entry per CDR3 protein. The table lists about 960,000 distinct CDR3 sequences, about 20% of them singletons. The specimen was blood, either unsorted or a sorted T cell fraction (not recorded which). The receptors derive from a human donor who was either an allogeneic HSCT recipient or a stem cell or donor lymphocyte infusion donor (not recorded which). It is not recorded whose cells these are; they may come from a transplant donor. CDR3s include the opening cysteine and the closing phenylalanine or tryptophan. The D gene is left open where the match is weak. The size of a clone is reported for some rows only, either as once, few or many, or as a class for expanded clones.

abundance | j_gene | d_gene | v_gene | CDR3aa | CDR3nt
- | TRBJ2-7 | TRBD2 | TRBV27 | CASSYDSGNYEQYF | TGTGCCAGCAGTTATGATAGCGGGAATTACGAGCAGTACTTC
- | TRBJ1-1 | - | TRBV7-3 | CASSLRDGNEAFF | TGTGCCAGCAGCTTACGGGACGGAAATGAAGCTTTCTTT
- | TRBJ2-5 | TRBD1 | TRBV12-3/TRBV12-4 | CASSSRQGWQETQYF | TGTGCCAGCAGTTCACGACAGGGGTGGCAAGAGACCCAGTACTTC
- | TRBJ1-6 | TRBD1 | TRBV6-1 | CASRDRGSYNSPLHF | TGTGCCAGCAGGGACAGGGGTTCCTATAATTCACCCCTCCACTTT
- | TRBJ2-3 | TRBD1 | TRBV7-9 | CASSSGQTPDTQYF | TGTGCCAGCAGCTCGGGACAGACCCCAGATACGCAGTATTTT
- | TRBJ2-5 | - | TRBV6-5 | CASSSLRGPGETQYF | TGTGCCAGCAGTTCTCTCCGGGGCCCTGGAGAGACCCAGTACTTC
few | TRBJ2-7 | - | TRBV3-1 | CASSQEYKWGMRTTTYEQYF | TGTGCCAGCAGCCAAGAATATAAATGGGGGATGAGGACGACGACCTACGAGCAGTACTTC
few | TRBJ1-1 | - | TRBV12-3/TRBV12-4 | CASSQRYVSAFF | TGTGCCAGCAGCCAACGTTACGTGTCGGCTTTCTTT
- | TRBJ2-7 | - | TRBV21-1 | CASSADEGLAEQYF | TGTGCCAGCAGCGCGGACGAGGGGTTAGCCGAGCAGTACTTC
- | TRBJ2-1 | TRBD2 | TRBV20-1 | CSAGTSGYNEQFF | TGCAGTGCTGGGACTAGCGGGTACAATGAGCAGTTCTTC
- | TRBJ2-4 | - | TRBV6-6 | CASVGLGIQYF | TGTGCCAGCGTGGGATTGGGCATTCAGTACTTC
many | TRBJ2-3 | - | TRBV9 | CASSPSGGSDTQYF | TGTGCCAGCAGCCCCAGCGGCGGGTCAGATACGCAGTATTTT
many | TRBJ2-7 | - | TRBV29-1 | CSVGPTYEQYF | TGCAGCGTTGGACCGACTTACGAGCAGTACTTC
- | TRBJ2-7 | TRBD2 | TRBV20-1 | CSAIGTMKGYEQYF | TGCAGTGCTATTGGGACTATGAAGGGCTACGAGCAGTACTTC
- | TRBJ1-1 | - | TRBV5-1 | CASTTSDKGHPFF | TGCGCCAGCACGACTTCCGATAAGGGACACCCTTTCTTT
few | TRBJ2-1 | TRBD2 | TRBV11-3 | CASSLAGVDEQFF | TGTGCCAGCAGCCTAGCGGGAGTAGATGAGCAGTTCTTC
- | TRBJ1-1 | TRBD1 | TRBV3-1 | CASSQAGGSGTEAFF | TGTGCCAGCAGCCAAGCAGGGGGATCGGGCACTGAAGCTTTCTTT
- | TRBJ2-2 | TRBD2 | TRBV9 | CASSRRGAGVTGELFF | TGTGCCAGCAGCCGAAGAGGAGCGGGGGTGACCGGGGAGCTGTTTTTT
- | TRBJ2-5 | TRBD2 | TRBV28 | CASSFEGLAGGVEEETQYF | TGTGCCAGCAGTTTCGAAGGACTAGCGGGAGGTGTTGAGGAAGAGACCCAGTACTTC
few | TRBJ1-1 | TRBD1 | TRBV5-1 | CASSPSGGYTEAFF | TGCGCCAGCAGCCCCTCAGGGGGCTACACTGAAGCTTTCTTT
- | TRBJ2-3 | TRBD2 | TRBV7-3 | CASSLTRAGGTDTQYF | TGTGCCAGCAGCTTAACGAGGGCGGGGGGCACAGATACGCAGTATTTT
once | TRBJ2-7 | - | TRBV6-5 | CAATGSGEQYF | TGTGCAGCCACAGGGTCGGGCGAGCAGTACTTC
many | TRBJ2-3 | - | TRBV12-3/TRBV12-4 | CASSPRGLRTDTQYF | TGTGCCAGCAGTCCCCGGGGACTTCGCACAGATACGCAGTATTTT
few | TRBJ1-5 | - | TRBV7-9 | CASSRSTDSNQPQHF | TGTGCCAGCAGCCGTAGTACGGATAGCAATCAGCCCCAGCATTTT
- | TRBJ1-1 | TRBD1 | TRBV5-6 | CASSQRGREAEAFF | TGTGCCAGCAGCCAAAGGGGGCGCGAGGCTGAAGCTTTCTTT
- | TRBJ2-1 | TRBD2 | TRBV20-1 | CSARRPPASGGAWEQFF | TGCAGTGCTAGAAGGCCCCCCGCAAGCGGGGGGGCATGGGAGCAGTTCTTC
- | TRBJ2-7 | TRBD1 | TRBV7-3 | CASSQRQGPYEQYF | TGTGCCAGCAGCCAGAGACAGGGGCCCTACGAGCAGTACTTC
- | TRBJ2-7 | TRBD1 | TRBV11-3 | CASSRPGQGKYEQYF | TGTGCCAGCAGTCGACCGGGACAGGGCAAATACGAGCAGTACTTC
- | TRBJ1-3 | TRBD1 | TRBV12-3/TRBV12-4 | CASSRQGHTIYF | TGTGCCAGCAGTAGACAGGGCCACACCATATATTTT
few | TRBJ2-1 | - | TRBV7-8 | CASSPRVGNEQFF | TGTGCCAGCAGCCCCAGGGTTGGCAATGAGCAGTTCTTC
few | TRBJ2-1 | TRBD2 | TRBV2 | CASTKGLAGGYNEQFF | TGTGCCAGCACCAAAGGGCTAGCGGGGGGGTACAATGAGCAGTTCTTC
few | TRBJ2-1 | TRBD2 | TRBV7-7 | CASSPSSGSYSYNEQFF | TGTGCTAGCAGCCCCTCTAGCGGGTCTTACTCCTACAATGAGCAGTTCTTC
- | TRBJ2-2 | TRBD1 | TRBV4-3 | CASSQELGVPGQRSRLFF | TGCGCCAGCAGCCAAGAGTTAGGGGTTCCGGGACAGAGGTCTCGGTTGTTTTTT
- | TRBJ1-2 | TRBD1 | TRBV10-3 | CAISDGTVYGYTF | TGTGCCATCAGTGACGGGACAGTCTATGGCTACACCTTC
once | TRBJ2-3 | TRBD2 | TRBV20-1 | CSASGRGGTDTQYF | TGCAGTGCTAGCGGGAGGGGTGGCACAGATACGCAGTATTTT
few | TRBJ2-2 | TRBD1 | TRBV7-2 | CASSTRTGLSGELFF | TGTGCCAGCAGCACCCGGACAGGGCTTAGCGGGGAGCTGTTTTTT
few | TRBJ2-3 | - | TRBV11-1 | CASRLPSTDTQYF | TGTGCCAGCAGACTACCAAGCACAGATACGCAGTATTTT
many | TRBJ2-4 | - | TRBV3-1 | CASSPRSTNFQYF | TGTGCCAGCAGCCCGCGGTCTACAAACTTTCAGTACTTC
- | TRBJ1-5 | - | TRBV20-1 | CSALGSGGSGNQPQHF | TGCAGTGCCCTGGGGAGTGGCGGATCGGGCAATCAGCCCCAGCATTTT